The 18 T cell receptor beta chains reported below all come from one sample, sequenced in a study of blood T cell repertoires in COVID-19. Using immunoSEQ multiplex PCR, the repertoire was profiled, and TCRdb retains in-frame clones only, with some absent. In the table there are roughly 220,000 clones, around 87% of which are singletons. Sequences were obtained from peripheral blood. These receptors all stem from a woman aged 50 to 60 with COVID-19, enrolled during active disease.

The chain combines TRBV14 with TRBJ2-5, with D possibly TRBD1 on 6 matching bases. CDR1 is SGHDN, CDR2 FVKESK, per germline. Trimming pared 4 bases from V and 4 bases from J, leaving 19 bases between. CDR3 length: 16 residues. CDR3 residues: CASSLRKAVGAETQYF. The CDR3 nucleotides are TGTGCCAGCAGCCTTAGAAAGGCGGTGGGGGCAGAGACCCAGTACTTC.

About this clone itself: At one boundary the junction diverges from the germline segment, which might be a read error. The chain employs TRBV28 and TRBJ1-1, with a weak D call TRBD1 (5 bases). Germline assignment: CDR1 MDHEN and CDR2 SYDVKM. CDR3 size: 15 residues. The CDR3: CASSLLSGLGTEAFF. In DNA form, the CDR3 reads TGTGCCAGCAGCCTCCTAAGTGGTTTGGGGACTGAGGCTTTCTTT. Full variable domain (remainder filled in from reference TRBV28 and TRBJ1-1): DVKVTQSSRYLVKRTGEKVFLECVQDMDHENMFWYRQDPGLGLRLIYFSYDVKMKEKGDIPEGYSVSREKKERFSLILESASTNQTSMYLCASSLLSGLGTEAFFGQGTRLTVV.

V and J are TRBV4-3 and TRBJ2-3, with 10 bases fitting TRBD2. The CDR3 loop spans 15 amino acids. CDR1 is LGHNA, CDR2 YSLEER, per germline. The V gene end was trimmed by 1 base and the J gene end by 5 bases; junction bases not matched to a gene: 3. CDR3 DNA: TGCGCCAGCAGCCAAGTCGCTAGCGGGGGAGATACGCAGTATTTT. This translates into CASSQVASGGDTQYF.

This chain uses TRBV6-5 with TRBJ2-2; 12 bases are a match to TRBD2. The CDR3 contains 14 residues. Losses at the gene ends were 7 bases for V and 7 bases for J; bases not matched to a gene: 4. CDR1 MNHEY and CDR2 SVGAGI come from the germline V gene. This CDR3 is CASTTSGRSGELFF. The CDR3 DNA is TGTGCCAGCACTACTAGCGGGAGGAGCGGGGAGCTGTTTTTT.

The chain carries TRBV5-1 and TRBJ2-3; maybe TRBD1 (5 bases). The ends were cut back, 7 bases at V and 4 bases at J, with 13 bases in the middle. The germline CDR1 and CDR2 sequences are SGHRS and YFSETQ. This CDR3 spans 13 amino acids. The CDR3 region is CASQMQGSDTQYF. For the CDR3, the DNA is TGCGCCAGCCAAATGCAGGGTTCAGATACGCAGTATTTT.

The V and J genes are TRBV13 and TRBJ2-2; tentatively, D is TRBD2 (5 bases). Germline CDR1 and CDR2: PRHDT and FYEKMQ (reference sequence). CDR3 length: 13 amino acids. Trimming left V 5 bases short and J 6 bases short, with 10 bases between. The CDR3 bases are TGTGCCAGCAGCCCTCCGGGATCCGGGGAGCTGTTTTTT. This translates into CASSPPGSGELFF.

The chain uses TRBV6-5 and TRBJ1-5; 9 positions agree with TRBD1. The CDR3 consists of 15 residues. Per the germline V gene, CDR1 is MNHEY and CDR2 is SVGAGI. V shed 7 bases and J 4 bases; nucleotides not matched to a gene: 8. As DNA, the CDR3 is TGTGCCAGCACTGCGGGGACAGGGAAAAATCAGCCCCAGCATTTT. Protein product: CASTAGTGKNQPQHF.

The sample holds one count of this clone. The gene calls are TRBV27 and TRBJ1-1; 8 bases line up with TRBD1. The CDR3 totals 16 residues. Per the germline V gene, CDR1 is MNHEY and CDR2 is SMNVEV (reference sequence). Trimming at V came to 3 bases and at J to 1 base, leaving 7 bases not matched to a gene. The CDR3: CASSFSGTGANTEAFF. CDR3 nucleotide sequence: TGTGCCAGCAGTTTCTCCGGGACAGGAGCGAACACTGAAGCTTTCTTT.

This clone was observed a single time. V usage is TRBV11-2 and J usage is TRBJ2-3; 9 bases are shared with TRBD2. J gave up 2 bases and V 5 bases, and 5 bases lay outside the gene matches. There are 15 residues in the CDR3. Germline loops: CDR1 SGHAT, CDR2 FQNNGV. The CDR3 nucleotides read TGTGCCAGCAGCCTGACTAGCGGAATCACAGATACGCAGTATTTT. Residues: CASSLTSGITDTQYF.

The chain has TRBV10-3 and TRBJ1-5; 9 nucleotides line up with TRBD1. Trimming cost V 3 bases and J 7 bases; bases outside gene matches: 7. This CDR3 region has 15 residues. Germline CDR1 ENHRY, CDR2 SYGVKD. The CDR3 DNA is TGTGCCATCAGTGATAGGGGACAGGGACACCAGCCCCAGCATTTT. This sequence encodes CAISDRGQGHQPQHF.

The V gene is TRBV19, the J gene TRBJ2-2, with D possibly being TRBD1 (5 bases). The germline V gene has CDR1 LNHDA and CDR2 SQIVND (reference sequence). V lost 6 bases, J lost 7 bases, and 15 bases lay in between. The CDR3 covers 14 residues. CDR3 amino acids: CASRAQVYIGELFF. In DNA, the CDR3 is TGTGCCAGTAGGGCACAGGTCTATATCGGGGAGCTGTTTTTT.

The rearrangement uses TRBV23-1 and TRBJ1-4; 7 bases are a match to TRBD1. TRBV23-1 is reported as an ORF; its role is uncertain. The CDR3 covers 17 residues. After removal of 4 bases from V and 3 bases from J, the junction contained 11 bases not matched to a gene. The chain's CDR3 is CASSPSPPGQPNEKLFF. As DNA, the CDR3 is TGCGCCAGCAGTCCGTCGCCCCCGGGACAGCCTAATGAAAAACTGTTTTTT.

The rearrangement links TRBV28 to TRBJ1-2; 7 bases align to TRBD1. Per the germline V gene, CDR1 is MDHEN and CDR2 is SYDVKM. This CDR3 comprises 15 residues. V gave up 2 bases and J gave up 1 base; unmatched junction bases: 4. The CDR3 region has the DNA TGTGCCAGCAGTTTACGGGGACAGAATAACTATGGCTACACCTTC. Its protein is CASSLRGQNNYGYTF.

J is TRBJ2-7 and V is TRBV5-5; 9 positions agree with TRBD1. CDR1 is SGHKS and CDR2 is YYEKEE in the germline V gene (reference sequence). The CDR3 has 14 amino acids. Trimming cost V 2 bases and J 5 bases; bases outside gene matches: 5. CDR3 sequence: CASSFRTGVDEQYF. CDR3 in DNA: TGTGCCAGCAGCTTTAGGACAGGGGTCGACGAGCAGTACTTC.

The gene calls are TRBV28 and TRBJ2-1, with 10 bases that match TRBD1. The junction had 4 bases not matched to a gene; V was cut back by 8 bases and J by 9 bases. Germline V lookup: CDR1 MDHEN, CDR2 SYDVKM. The CDR3 is 12 amino acids. The CDR3 region is CASDRDRGEQFF. CDR3 DNA: TGTGCCAGCGACAGGGACAGGGGTGAGCAGTTCTTC.

The V call is TRBV5-5, the J call TRBJ2-7, with a weak D call TRBD1 (5 bases). V lost 2 bases to trimming and J lost 4 bases, with 10 bases between them. CDR1 is SGHKS and CDR2 is YYEKEE in the germline V gene (reference sequence). The CDR3 totals 13 residues. The CDR3: CASSLRQSYEQYV. CDR3 nucleotides: TGTGCCAGCAGCTTACGACAGTCTTACGAGCAGTACGTC.

This clone was recorded once. The chain joins TRBV24-1 to TRBJ2-3, with TRBD2 matching 12 bases. Germline loops: CDR1 KGHDR, CDR2 SFDVKD. The CDR3 runs 15 residues. Trimming cost V 2 bases and J 6 bases; bases outside gene matches: 2. This CDR3 reads CATSDSGLAGDTQYF. DNA for the CDR3: TGTGCCACCAGTGATTCCGGACTAGCGGGGGATACGCAGTATTTT.

This clone was observed once. This CDR3 reads CASKYRAFYNEQFF. The DNA of the CDR3 is TGTGCCAGCAAGTACAGGGCCTTCTACAATGAGCAGTTCTTC. The chain links TRBV6-5 to TRBJ2-1; tentative D call: TRBD1 (6 bases). The germline V gene encodes CDR1 MNHEY and CDR2 SVGAGI. Trimming removed 7 bases at V and 3 bases at J, with 13 bases between. CDR3 size: 14 residues.